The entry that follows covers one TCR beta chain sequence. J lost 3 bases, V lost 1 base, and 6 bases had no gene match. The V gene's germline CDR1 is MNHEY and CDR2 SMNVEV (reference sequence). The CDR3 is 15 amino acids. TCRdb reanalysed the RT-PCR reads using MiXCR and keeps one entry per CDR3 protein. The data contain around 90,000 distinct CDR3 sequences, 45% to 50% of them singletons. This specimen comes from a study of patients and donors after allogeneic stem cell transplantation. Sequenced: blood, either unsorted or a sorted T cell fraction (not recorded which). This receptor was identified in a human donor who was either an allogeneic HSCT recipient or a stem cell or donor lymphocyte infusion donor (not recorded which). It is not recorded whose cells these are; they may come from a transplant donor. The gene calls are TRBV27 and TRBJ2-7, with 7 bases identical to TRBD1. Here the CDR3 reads CASSLFAGGNYEQYF. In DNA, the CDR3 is TGTGCCAGCAGTTTATTTGCAGGGGGTAACTACGAGCAGTACTTC.